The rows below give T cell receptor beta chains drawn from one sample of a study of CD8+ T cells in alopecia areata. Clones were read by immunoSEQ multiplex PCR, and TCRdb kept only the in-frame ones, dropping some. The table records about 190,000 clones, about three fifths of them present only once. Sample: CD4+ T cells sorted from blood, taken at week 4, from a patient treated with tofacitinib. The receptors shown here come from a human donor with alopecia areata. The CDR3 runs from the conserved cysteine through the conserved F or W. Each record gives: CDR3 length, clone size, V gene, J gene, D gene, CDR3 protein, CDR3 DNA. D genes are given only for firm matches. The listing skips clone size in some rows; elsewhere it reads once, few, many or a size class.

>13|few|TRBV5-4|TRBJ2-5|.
CASSFGTGETQYF
TGTGCCAGCAGCTTCGGGACCGGGGAGACCCAGTACTTC
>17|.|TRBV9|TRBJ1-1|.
CASSPSSQGPGDTEAFF
TGTGCCAGCAGCCCCTCAAGCCAGGGGCCAGGGGACACTGAAGCTTTCTTT
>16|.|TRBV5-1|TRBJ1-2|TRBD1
CASSIGNRDRGSGYTF
TGCGCCAGCAGCATAGGTAACCGGGACAGGGGATCTGGCTACACCTTC
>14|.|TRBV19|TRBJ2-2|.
CASTEGSNTGELFF
TGTGCCAGTACTGAGGGTTCGAACACCGGGGAGCTGTTTTTT
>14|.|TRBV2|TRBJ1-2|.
CASSVDSANYGYTF
TGTGCCAGCAGTGTGGACAGTGCTAACTATGGCTACACCTTC
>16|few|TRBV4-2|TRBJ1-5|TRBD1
CASSPTDRVSNQPQHF
TGTGCCAGCAGCCCCACCGACAGGGTCAGCAATCAGCCCCAGCATTTT
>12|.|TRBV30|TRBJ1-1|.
CAGGLTNTEAFF
TGTGCCGGAGGACTCACGAACACTGAAGCTTTCTTT
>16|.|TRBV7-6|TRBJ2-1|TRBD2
CASSFGRASSYNEQFF
TGTGCCAGCAGCTTCGGGAGGGCTAGCTCCTACAATGAGCAGTTCTTC
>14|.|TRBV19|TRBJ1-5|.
CASSISLYNQPQHF
TGTGCCAGTAGTATAAGCCTGTACAATCAGCCCCAGCATTTT
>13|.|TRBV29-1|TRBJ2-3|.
CSVASGGTDTQYF
TGCAGCGTTGCTTCGGGTGGGACAGATACGCAGTATTTT
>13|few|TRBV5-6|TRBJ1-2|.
CASSLGQNYGYTF
TGTGCCAGCAGCTTGGGACAAAACTATGGCTACACCTTC
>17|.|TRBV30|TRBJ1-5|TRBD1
CAWSVRQGAGSNQPQHF
TGTGCCTGGAGTGTACGGCAGGGGGCCGGTAGCAATCAGCCCCAGCATTTT
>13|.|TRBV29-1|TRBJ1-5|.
CSVVRGISQPQHF
TGCAGCGTTGTGAGGGGTATCAGTCAGCCCCAGCATTTT
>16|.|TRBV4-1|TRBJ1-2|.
CASSQDLVQGNYGYTF
TGCGCCAGCAGCCAAGATCTTGTCCAGGGGAACTATGGCTACACCTTC
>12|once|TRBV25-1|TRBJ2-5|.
CASSETTQTQYF
TGTGCCAGCAGTGAAACAACGCAGACCCAGTACTTC
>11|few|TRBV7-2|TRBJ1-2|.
CASSSGGVNFF
TGTGCCAGCAGCTCCGGAGGTGTCAATTTCTTC
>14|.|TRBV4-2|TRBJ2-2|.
CASSQVVPIGELFF
TGTGCCAGCAGCCAAGTAGTTCCCATCGGGGAGCTGTTTTTT
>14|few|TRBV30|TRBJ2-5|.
CAWSVLGFQETQYF
TGTGCCTGGAGTGTACTCGGTTTTCAAGAGACCCAGTACTTC
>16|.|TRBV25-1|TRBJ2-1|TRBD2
CASSEYGAGGVAEQFF
TGTGCCAGCAGTGAATACGGAGCGGGAGGGGTAGCTGAGCAGTTCTTC
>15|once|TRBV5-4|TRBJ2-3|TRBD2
CASSLASGSTDTQYF
TGTGCCAGCAGCTTGGCTAGCGGCAGCACAGATACGCAGTATTTT
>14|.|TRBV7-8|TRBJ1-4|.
CASSARGTNEKLFF
TGTGCCAGCAGCGCCAGGGGAACTAATGAAAAACTGTTTTTT
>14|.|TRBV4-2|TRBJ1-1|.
CASSLAPGHFEAFF
TGTGCCAGCAGCCTAGCTCCGGGACACTTTGAAGCTTTCTTT